A single sample is the source of the 7 T cell receptor beta chains below, sequenced in a study of technical replicates of blood from a handful of donors. The table came from immunoSEQ multiplex PCR; TCRdb's copy has only in-frame clones and leaves some out. The profile shows tens of thousands of clones, around 87% of them singletons. The sequenced material came from PBMCs. These receptors came from a human donor in good health. Some clones in this sample may be carry-over from other donors' samples.

The chain combines TRBV7-2 with TRBJ1-1; D perhaps matches TRBD1 (5 bases). There are 13 residues in the CDR3. Trimming cost V 2 bases and J 3 bases, with 7 bases left between them. CDR1 SGHTA and CDR2 FQGNSA come from the germline V gene. The DNA of the CDR3 is TGTGCCAGCAGCTTATTGGGGCACACTGAAGCTTTCTTT. Amino acid sequence: CASSLLGHTEAFF. Using reference TRBV7-2 and TRBJ1-1 for the parts outside the CDR3, the full variable domain is GAGVSQSPSNKVTEKGKDVELRCDPISGHTALYWYRQSLGQGLEFLIYFQGNSAPDKSGLPSDRFSAERTGGSVSTLTIQRTQQEDSAVYLCASSLLGHTEAFFGQGTRLTVV.

The genes are TRBV4-3 and TRBJ2-5; possible D gene TRBD2, 6 bases. Looked up from germline, CDR1 is LGHNA and CDR2 is YSLEER. Between the trimmed V and J ends, which lost 1 base and 2 bases, there was a span of 11 bases. The CDR3 covers 15 residues. For the CDR3, the DNA is TGCGCCAGCAGCCAAGCCCGCGGAGGGCAAGAGACCCAGTACTTC. Translating it yields CASSQARGGQETQYF.

The chain recombines TRBV27 with TRBJ1-5; D gene ambiguous. Germline V gene data show CDR1 as MNHEY and CDR2 as SMNVEV (reference sequence). V was cut by 6 bases and J by 5 bases, with 20 bases left in between. This CDR3 has 16 residues. Written as DNA, the CDR3 is TGTGCCAGCAGAAAAGACGGGCAGGAGGGTGATCAGCCCCAGCATTTT. This sequence encodes CASRKDGQEGDQPQHF.

V gene TRBV4-2 combines with J gene TRBJ2-2; TRBD2 matches 12 bases. Germline CDR1 reads LGHNA; CDR2 reads YNFKEQ. Unmatched junction bases numbered 11, after V lost 0 bases and J lost 6 bases. The CDR3 is 19 residues long. CDR3 sequence: CASSQDSPALAGGPGELFF. As DNA, the CDR3 is TGTGCCAGCAGCCAAGATTCCCCGGCGCTAGCGGGAGGGCCCGGGGAGCTGTTTTTT.

V gene TRBV18 combines with J gene TRBJ2-1; 10 bases are shared with TRBD2. Unmatched junction bases numbered 1, after V lost 1 base and J lost 4 bases. The germline V gene has CDR1 KGHSH and CDR2 LQKENI. The CDR3 spans 15 residues. The CDR3 nucleotides are TGTGCCAGCTCACCACGGACTAGCGGTTACAATGAGCAGTTCTTC. This gives the protein CASSPRTSGYNEQFF.

This clone was observed a few times. The V gene is TRBV2, the J gene TRBJ1-5; no definite D call. The V and J ends lost 6 bases and 7 bases respectively, with 22 bases between them. This CDR3 has 16 residues. Germline-derived CDR1 and CDR2 are SNHLY and FYNNEI. This CDR3 reads CASREYPYRLGQPQHF. The CDR3 coding sequence is TGTGCCAGCAGGGAGTATCCCTATCGACTAGGGCAGCCCCAGCATTTT.

The chain couples TRBV10-3 to TRBJ2-1; 7 nucleotides align to TRBD2. The CDR3 runs 15 residues. Trimming removed 6 bases from V and 0 bases from J; junction bases left unmatched: 5. CDR1 and CDR2 from the germline V gene are ENHRY and SYGVKD. The CDR3 spells CAIRVERGSYNEQFF. The CDR3 coding sequence is TGTGCCATCAGGGTTGAGCGGGGCTCCTACAATGAGCAGTTCTTC.